These T cell receptor beta chains were read from a single sample in a study of T cell responses to AZD1222 COVID-19 vaccine. Sequenced by immunoSEQ multiplex PCR; TCRdb stores in-frame clones only, minus some. The sample lists around 140,000 clones, about nine tenths occurring once. The material sequenced was peripheral blood, taken 28 days after the second AZD1222 dose. All receptors come from an adult who received the AZD1222 COVID-19 vaccine. Each CDR3 is given with its conserved first and last residue. The D gene is left open where the match is weak. For some rows the clone size is stated as once, few or many, or as a class when expanded; others skip it.

J	size	D	V	length	DNA	CDR3
TRBJ1-5	once	NA	TRBV18	15	TGTGCCAGCTCCTTAGAGGGGGGCAGCGATCAGCCCCAGCATTTT	CASSLEGGSDQPQHF
TRBJ1-1	NA	NA	TRBV24-1	13	TGTGCCACCAGTGACCCCATGAACACTGAAGCTTTCTTT	CATSDPMNTEAFF
TRBJ2-2	NA	TRBD2	TRBV5-1	16	TGCGCCAGCAGCTCCTCCGGGACTAGGAGTACCGGGGAGCTGTTTTTT	CASSSSGTRSTGELFF
TRBJ2-7	NA	NA	TRBV4-3	15	TGCGCCAGCAGCCAGGCCGGGACGGGTCTACGGGAGCAGTACTTC	CASSQAGTGLREQYF
TRBJ1-5	NA	NA	TRBV28	16	TGTGCCAGCAGGTGGCGGCAGTCTCATAGCAATCAGCCCCAGCATTTT	CASRWRQSHSNQPQHF
TRBJ2-7	NA	NA	TRBV18	16	TGTGCCAGCTCACCGGTGGGGACTCTGCCCTCCTACGAGCAGTACTTC	CASSPVGTLPSYEQYF
TRBJ1-4	NA	NA	TRBV5-6	15	TGTGCCAGCAGCCAGATCGCGATGGCTAATGAAAAACTGTTTTTT	CASSQIAMANEKLFF
TRBJ1-1	NA	NA	TRBV5-6	12	TGTGCCAGCAGCTGGGGGGGTACTGAAGCTTTCTTT	CASSWGGTEAFF
TRBJ2-1	few	NA	TRBV28	16	TGTGCCAGCAGATCCACGGACGGGTTGGTCTACAATGAGCAGTTCTTC	CASRSTDGLVYNEQFF
TRBJ2-7	NA	NA	TRBV2	13	TGTGCCATAAGGAGCGGGCCCTCCTACGAGCAGTACTTC	CAIRSGPSYEQYF
TRBJ2-1	NA	TRBD1	TRBV30	14	TGTGCCTGGAGTGTAGGCACAGGGGATATGGAGCAGTTCTTC	CAWSVGTGDMEQFF
TRBJ1-3	NA	NA	TRBV5-1	14	TGCGCCAGCAGTAATTCTGGCTCTGGAAACACCATATATTTT	CASSNSGSGNTIYF
TRBJ1-2	NA	TRBD1	TRBV24-1	13	TGTGCCACCAGCCCGAGGGGGCCGGGTGGCTACACCTTC	CATSPRGPGGYTF
TRBJ1-2	NA	NA	TRBV29-1	15	TGCAGCGTTGGGTATCGGGGGCGGTCTAACTATGGCTACACCTTC	CSVGYRGRSNYGYTF
TRBJ2-3	NA	NA	TRBV1	14	TGCACCAGCAGCCATTGGACCAACACAGATACGCAGTATTTT	CTSSHWTNTDTQYF
TRBJ2-7	once	NA	TRBV7-9	17	TGTGCCAGCAGCTTATGGGCGGACAGCAGACAGCCCTACGAGCAGTACTTC	CASSLWADSRQPYEQYF
TRBJ1-5	NA	NA	TRBV5-1	14	TGCGCCAGCAGCCCAGGGACGGATTATCAGCCCCAGCATTTT	CASSPGTDYQPQHF
TRBJ2-3	NA	NA	TRBV7-3	13	TGTGCCAGCAGCTTCTCAGGAGAGGATACGCAGTATTTT	CASSFSGEDTQYF
TRBJ2-3	once	NA	TRBV5-6	14	TGTGCCAGCAGCTTGGGACAGAATGAAGATACGCAGTATTTT	CASSLGQNEDTQYF
TRBJ1-2	NA	NA	TRBV5-4	13	TGTGCCAGCAGCAACAGGATTAACTATGGCTACACCTTC	CASSNRINYGYTF
TRBJ2-7	NA	NA	TRBV6-6	12	TGTGCCAGCAGGGGGGCAGCCTACGAGCAGTACTTC	CASRGAAYEQYF
TRBJ1-2	NA	TRBD1	TRBV28	15	TGTGCCAGCAGTTCATACGGACAGGGAAACTATGGCTACACCTTC	CASSSYGQGNYGYTF
TRBJ2-5	NA	NA	TRBV9	14	TGTGCCAGCAGCGTAGGAGGGGCCGGAGAGACCCAGTACTTC	CASSVGGAGETQYF
TRBJ1-1	NA	TRBD1	TRBV5-6	17	TGTGCCAGCAGAACTGACAGGGAATGGTACAAGAACACTGAAGCTTTCTTT	CASRTDREWYKNTEAFF
TRBJ2-1	NA	NA	TRBV2	10	TGTGCCAGCATTAGCAATGAGCAGTTCTTC	CASISNEQFF
TRBJ1-4	NA	NA	TRBV2	13	TGTGCCAGCAGTGTGACAGCTAATGAAAAACTGTTTTTT	CASSVTANEKLFF
TRBJ2-7	NA	NA	TRBV5-1	13	TGCGCCAGCAGCTATGCCAGGGCCTACGAGCAGTACTTC	CASSYARAYEQYF
TRBJ2-7	NA	TRBD2	TRBV27	14	TGTGCCAGCAGTGGACTAGCGGGGAAGAACGAGCAGTACTTC	CASSGLAGKNEQYF
TRBJ1-1	once	NA	TRBV28	15	TGTGCCAGCAGTCCCCCGGGCAGGCCCTGGGAGGGAGCTTTCTTT	CASSPPGRPWEGAFF
TRBJ1-2	NA	NA	TRBV28	13	TGTGCCACCAGGGTTGGGCAGGGCTATGGCTACACCTTC	CATRVGQGYGYTF
TRBJ1-2	NA	NA	TRBV6-4	15	TGTGCCATCGATGGACAGTCATCCAGAGAATATGGCTACACCTTC	CAIDGQSSREYGYTF
TRBJ2-6	NA	NA	TRBV18	13	TGTGCCGGTCGGGGGTCTGGGGCCAACGTCCTGACTTTC	CAGRGSGANVLTF
TRBJ1-6	NA	NA	TRBV30	14	TGTGCCTGGACGCCGTTAAGGGGATACTCACCCCTCCACTTT	CAWTPLRGYSPLHF
TRBJ1-4	NA	NA	TRBV27	16	TGTGCCAGCAGCCGGAGCGGGGGAAGGCCTAATGAAAAACTGTTTTTT	CASSRSGGRPNEKLFF
TRBJ1-1	NA	NA	TRBV20-1	10	TGCGGAACTTCGGGTGCTGAAGCTTTCTTT	CGTSGAEAFF
TRBJ2-5	NA	TRBD2	TRBV30	14	TGTGCCGCCCGGCTAGCGGGATCGGGAGGGACCCAGTACTTC	CAARLAGSGGTQYF
TRBJ1-4	NA	NA	TRBV6-5	15	TGTGCCAGCAGAGTTCAACAGGGTTTTAATGAAAAACTGTTTTTT	CASRVQQGFNEKLFF
TRBJ1-1	NA	NA	TRBV6-5	13	TGTGCCAGCACGTCCCTCATGAACACTGAAGCTTTCTTT	CASTSLMNTEAFF
TRBJ1-1	NA	NA	TRBV28	12	TGTGCCAGCAGTTTATCCATAAGGCGAGCTTTCTTT	CASSLSIRRAFF
TRBJ1-1	NA	NA	TRBV21-1	18	TGTGCCAGCAGCTTCCACCCCAACCCTCAGGGCCACAGAACTGAAGCTTTCTTT	CASSFHPNPQGHRTEAFF
TRBJ1-2	NA	TRBD1	TRBV28	14	TGTGCCAGCAGTTTAGTTGGACAGGGCTATGGCTACACCTTC	CASSLVGQGYGYTF
TRBJ2-2	NA	TRBD2	TRBV5-6	16	TGTGCCAGCAGCTGGGGACTAGCGGGAGTTACCGGGGAGCTGTTTTTT	CASSWGLAGVTGELFF
TRBJ1-6	NA	NA	TRBV19	15	TGTGCCAGTTGTCTGCCCGGGCAGACGAATTCACCCCTCCACTTT	CASCLPGQTNSPLHF
TRBJ2-7	NA	NA	TRBV10-1	17	TGCGCCAGCAGTGACTTAGGGGATTCGAGGGGAGGTTACGAGCAGTACTTC	CASSDLGDSRGGYEQYF
TRBJ1-5	NA	NA	TRBV7-8	15	TGTGCCAGCAGCCCGGGGACGGCCCTCAATCAGCCCCAGCATTTT	CASSPGTALNQPQHF
TRBJ2-7	NA	NA	TRBV5-8	13	TGTGCCAGCAGCTTTTCCGGGTACTACGAGCAGTACTTC	CASSFSGYYEQYF
TRBJ2-7	once	NA	TRBV9	13	TGTGCCAGCAGCGTGCGGGATTCCTTCGAGCAGTACTTC	CASSVRDSFEQYF
TRBJ1-6	NA	NA	TRBV7-2	15	TGTGCCAGCAGCTTAGCAGGTCGGGTCACTTCACCCCTCCACTTT	CASSLAGRVTSPLHF